Below are 11 T cell receptor beta chains sequenced from a single sample in a study of T cell responses to AZD1222 COVID-19 vaccine. The data were produced by immunoSEQ multiplex PCR, yet TCRdb's version contains in-frame clones alone and is incomplete. The data contain approximately 170,000 clones, roughly 90% of them seen just once; the ten biggest clones take up around 4.4%. This sample comprised peripheral blood, obtained on day 0 of AZD1222 vaccination. All receptors derive from an adult in good health.

This chain connects TRBV11-3 to TRBJ1-1, with unresolved D. From germline, CDR1 is SGHNT and CDR2 YENEEA. V lost 9 bases to trimming and J lost 1 base, with 12 bases between them. This CDR3 comprises 13 residues. The CDR3 protein is CASSASPNTEAFF. CDR3 DNA sequence: TGTGCCAGTTCCGCGTCCCCGAACACTGAAGCTTTCTTT. Full variable domain (rest looked up from reference TRBV11-3 and TRBJ1-1): EAGVVQSPRYKIIEKKQPVAFWCNPISGHNTLYWYLQNLGQGPELLIRYENEEAVDDSQLPKDRFSAERLKGVDSTLKIQPAELGDSAVYLCASSASPNTEAFFGQGTRLTVV.

The chain couples TRBV19 to TRBJ2-1, with D possibly called TRBD1 or TRBD2 (5 bases each). From germline, CDR1 is LNHDA and CDR2 SQIVND (reference sequence). Trimming shortened V by 5 bases and J by 0 bases, and 17 bases separated the two germline ends. The length of the CDR3 is 17 residues. CDR3 in DNA: TGTGCCAGTAGTCCGGGGCTCCCGACAAGCTCCTACAATGAGCAGTTCTTC. Protein sequence: CASSPGLPTSSYNEQFF.

This rearrangement joins TRBV7-2 to TRBJ2-3; no clear D gene. The length of the CDR3 is 14 residues. The germline gives CDR1 SGHTA, CDR2 FQGNSA. V lost 2 bases and J 7 bases, leaving 13 bases between the germline ends. The CDR3 here is CASSLPGPTNTQYF. CDR3 sequence (DNA): TGTGCCAGCAGCTTACCCGGGCCGACAAATACGCAGTATTTT.

The chain links TRBV5-4 to TRBJ2-1; TRBD2 matches at 8 bases. CDR1 SGHNT and CDR2 YYREEE come from the germline V gene (reference sequence). The CDR3 is 14 amino acids. Germline trimming cut 10 bases from V and 1 base from J; bases unmatched to any gene: 7. CDR3 coding DNA: TGTGCCGGAGGGAAGCGGGAGTCCTACAATGAGCAGTTCTTC. Protein product: CAGGKRESYNEQFF.

The rearrangement uses TRBV7-3 and TRBJ2-2, with 14 bases matching TRBD2. V shed 5 bases and J 2 bases; nucleotides not matched to a gene: 7. In germline, CDR1 is SGHTA, CDR2 FQGTGA. The CDR3 loop spans 18 amino acids. The CDR3 DNA is TGTGCCAGCAGCCTGGGGACTAGCGGGAGAATAAACACCGGGGAGCTGTTTTTT. This gives the protein CASSLGTSGRINTGELFF. Full variable domain (rest looked up from reference TRBV7-3 and TRBJ2-2): GAGVSQTPSNKVTEKGKYVELRCDPISGHTALYWYRQSLGQGPEFLIYFQGTGAADDSGLPNDRFFAVRPEGSVSTLKIQRTERGDSAVYLCASSLGTSGRINTGELFFGEGSRLTVL.

The chain links TRBV19 to TRBJ1-1; D unclear. CDR3 size: 12 residues. The germline V gene has CDR1 LNHDA and CDR2 SQIVND (reference sequence). Trimming shortened V by 5 bases and J by 2 bases, and 6 bases separated the two germline ends. The CDR3 loop is CASSAVNTEAFF. The CDR3 DNA sequence: TGTGCCAGTAGTGCGGTAAACACTGAAGCTTTCTTT.

This clone was seen only once. The chain recombines TRBV5-1 with TRBJ2-7; possibly TRBD1 for D (6 bases). This CDR3 region has 13 residues. Germline CDR1 is SGHRS and CDR2 is YFSETQ. V lost 5 bases and J 5 bases, leaving 14 bases between the germline ends. CDR3 in amino acids: CASRVQGRDEQYF. The CDR3, as DNA: TGCGCCAGCAGAGTCCAGGGGCGGGACGAGCAGTACTTC.

The V and J genes are TRBV7-8 and TRBJ2-7; 9 bases fit TRBD2. This CDR3 comprises 16 residues. J lost 2 bases, V lost 4 bases, and 9 bases had no gene match. The germline V gene encodes CDR1 SGHVS and CDR2 FQNEAQ. The DNA of the CDR3 is TGTGCCAGCAGCTGGGACCCGACTAGCGGCCCCTACGAGCAGTACTTC. It is translated as CASSWDPTSGPYEQYF. Combining the CDR3 with reference TRBV7-8 and TRBJ2-7 gives the whole variable domain GAGVSQSPRYKVAKRGQDVALRCDPISGHVSLFWYQQALGQGPEFLTYFQNEAQLDKSGLPSDRFFAERPEGSVSTLKIQRTQQEDSAVYLCASSWDPTSGPYEQYFGPGTRLTVT.

The genes are TRBV27 and TRBJ2-2, with TRBD2 matching over 8 bases. Germline trimming cut 2 bases from V and 6 bases from J; bases unmatched to any gene: 5. Germline-derived CDR1 and CDR2 are MNHEY and SMNVEV (reference sequence). This CDR3 region has 15 residues. CDR3 in amino acids: CASSLAGGGAGELFF. The CDR3 DNA reads TGTGCCAGCAGTTTAGCGGGAGGCGGGGCCGGGGAGCTGTTTTTT.

This sequence joins TRBV19 and TRBJ1-5; D gene uncertain. CDR1 LNHDA and CDR2 SQIVND come from the germline V gene (reference sequence). The CDR3 is made up of 14 amino acids. The ends were cut back, 9 bases at V and 3 bases at J, with 15 bases in the middle. In nucleotides, the CDR3 is TGTGCCAGCCCCCTCGACAAGGACAATCAGCCCCAGCATTTT. Residues: CASPLDKDNQPQHF.

The chain has TRBV28 and TRBJ1-1; D uncertain. CDR3 length equals 11 residues. Looked up from germline, CDR1 is MDHEN and CDR2 is SYDVKM. V was pared by 2 bases and J by 13 bases, with 11 bases between. CDR3 in amino acids: CASSLHGFGFF. CDR3 DNA: TGTGCCAGCAGTTTACACGGATTTGGTTTCTTT. Variable domain in full (rest from reference TRBV28 and TRBJ1-1): DVKVTQSSRYLVKRTGEKVFLECVQDMDHENMFWYRQDPGLGLRLIYFSYDVKMKEKGDIPEGYSVSREKKERFSLILESASTNQTSMYLCASSLHGFGFFGQGTRLTVV.